The clone carrying this T cell receptor (beta chain) was seen many times. Its antigen is as yet unknown. These data are taken from a study of T cell repertoires in cytomegalovirus infection. Across the whole study: CMV infection plus the matching HLA type was flagged by public TCR beta signatures. The study's findings and limits: The cumulative frequency of public TCR beta families distinguished individuals who carried CMV together with the relevant HLA. HLA-C-restricted CMV clonotypes gave the most frequent clonotype in two of eight donors.

TCRdb re-analysed the reads in MiXCR, keeping a single row per CDR3 protein. In the table there are roughly 280,000 distinct CDR3 sequences, less than 9.5% of which are singletons. Trimming took 3 bases from V and 10 from J; bases not matched to a gene: 13. The CDR3 length is 16 residues. Germline CDR1 is SGHKS and CDR2 is YYEKEE (reference sequence). The rearrangement links TRBV5-5 to TRBJ1-6, with 7 bases lining up with TRBD1. The sequence came from a human donor in good health (CMV status not recorded). Some clones in this sample may be carry-over from other donors' samples. Specimen: PBMCs. CDR3 nucleotides: TGTGCCAGCAGCTCCGTGCTTGACAGGGAGGACTCACCCCTCCACTTT. Amino acids: CASSSVLDREDSPLHF.